A selection of T cell receptor beta chains follows, all from one sample in a study of Graves' ophthalmopathy and Graves' hyperthyroidism. TCRdb reprocessed the multiplex PCR reads with MiXCR, giving one entry per CDR3 protein. The profile shows a few hundred thousand distinct CDR3 sequences, about 21% of them singletons. Sequencing was done on a sample of peripheral blood. These receptors all stem from a woman aged 18-30 years with stable Graves' hyperthyroidism. Each CDR3 is given with its conserved first and last residue. Fields, in order: D gene, clone size, V gene, J gene, CDR3 DNA, CDR3 protein. A D gene is named only where the DNA matches it firmly. Rows give clone size only sometimes, using once, few, many, or a class for an expanded clone.

TRBD2	.	TRBV2	TRBJ2-2	TGTGCCAGCAGCCATGGGACTAGCGGGAGGGCTACCGGGGAGCTGTTTTTT	CASSHGTSGRATGELFF
.	many	TRBV6-6	TRBJ1-1	TGTGCCAGCACTCCGGGACCCCGAAACACTGAAGCTTTCTTT	CASTPGPRNTEAFF
TRBD1	.	TRBV12-3/TRBV12-4	TRBJ2-5	TGTGCCAGCGGAGGACAGGGGTGGGAGACCCAGTACTTC	CASGGQGWETQYF
.	many	TRBV2	TRBJ2-3	TGTGCCAGCAGTGTGTACAGACAGATCAGCACAGATACGCAGTATTTT	CASSVYRQISTDTQYF
.	many	TRBV7-9	TRBJ1-6	TGTGCCAGCAGCTTGAATTCACCCCTCCACTTT	CASSLNSPLHF
TRBD1	many	TRBV29-1	TRBJ1-1	TGCAGCGTTGAAGCCCGGGGGAAGGGGGCGTCCAACACTGAAGCTTTCTTT	CSVEARGKGASNTEAFF
TRBD1	few	TRBV11-2	TRBJ2-5	TGTGCCAGCAGCGGAGGGACAGGGACTCGGGAGACCCAGTACTTC	CASSGGTGTRETQYF
.	many	TRBV5-1	TRBJ1-2	TGCGCCAGCAGCGCCGGGGGGGGGCCCTATGGCTACACCTTC	CASSAGGGPYGYTF
.	many	TRBV7-8	TRBJ2-5	TGTGCCAGCAGCACCTACAGGGGTGCGGGAGAAGGAGAGACCCAGTACTTC	CASSTYRGAGEGETQYF
.	.	TRBV18	TRBJ1-3	TGTGCCAGCTCATCAGGGACAAGTGGAAACACCATATATTTT	CASSSGTSGNTIYF
.	once	TRBV6-1	TRBJ1-2	TGTGCCAGCAGTGAGAGCGGGTTTCGTGGCTACACCTTC	CASSESGFRGYTF
TRBD1	many	TRBV7-2	TRBJ2-5	TGTGCCAGCAGCTCGTGGACAGGGCCAGAGACCCAGTACTTC	CASSSWTGPETQYF
TRBD1	many	TRBV5-1	TRBJ1-2	TGCGCCAGCAGCCTCGGACAGGGCGTCGCTAACTATGGCTACACCTTC	CASSLGQGVANYGYTF
.	many	TRBV20-1	TRBJ2-4	TGCAGTGCTAGAGATCCCGGGAGCGGTGACATTAAGTACTTC	CSARDPGSGDIKYF
TRBD1	many	TRBV20-1	TRBJ2-7	TGCAGTGCCATATCCCGGGACAGGGGACCTTACGAGCAGTACTTC	CSAISRDRGPYEQYF
TRBD2	.	TRBV5-1	TRBJ2-7	TGCGCCAGCAGCTCCGGGACTAGCGGGTCCCTTGTGGACGAGCAGTACTTC	CASSSGTSGSLVDEQYF
TRBD1	many	TRBV6-5	TRBJ2-7	TGTGCCAGCAGTTACTCGGCAGGGGGTGTAAGCGAGCAGTACTTC	CASSYSAGGVSEQYF
.	few	TRBV24-1	TRBJ2-3	TGTGCCACCAGTGACCGTACTACGGATACGCAGTATTTT	CATSDRTTDTQYF
TRBD1	many	TRBV12-3/TRBV12-4	TRBJ1-5	TGTGCCAGCAGGGAGGACAGGCAGGGTCCCCAGCATTTT	CASREDRQGPQHF
.	many	TRBV6-1	TRBJ1-5	TGTGCCAGCAGTCAACCGATTGTGAGCAATCAGCCCCAGCATTTT	CASSQPIVSNQPQHF
.	few	TRBV4-3	TRBJ1-2	TGCGCCAGCAGCCAAGTGTTGGGGGGACGGGGTGGCTACACCTTC	CASSQVLGGRGGYTF
TRBD1	.	TRBV12-3/TRBV12-4	TRBJ1-2	TGTGCCAGCAGTCCCCAACGGACAGGTTATGGCTACACCTTC	CASSPQRTGYGYTF
.	once	TRBV12-3/TRBV12-4	TRBJ1-2	TGTGCCAGCAGTACAGGAGCGGGAGATGGCTACACCTTC	CASSTGAGDGYTF
.	many	TRBV19	TRBJ2-7	TGTGCCAGTAAGCTTAGTTACGGCTCCTACGAGCAGTACTTC	CASKLSYGSYEQYF
.	many	TRBV2	TRBJ1-1	TGTGCCAGCAAGCCCACAGCCGATGAAGCTTTCTTT	CASKPTADEAFF
.	many	TRBV9	TRBJ1-6	TGTGCCAGCAGCGTAGAGGACAGCAATTCACCCCTCCACTTT	CASSVEDSNSPLHF
.	few	TRBV11-3	TRBJ2-5	TGTGCCAGCAGCCCGGGATATGGCGGGGGACAACAAGAGACCCAGTACTTC	CASSPGYGGGQQETQYF
TRBD1	few	TRBV28	TRBJ1-1	TGTGCCAGCCACATCTCCGGGACAGGGGCCACTGAAGCTTTCTTT	CASHISGTGATEAFF
.	many	TRBV12-3/TRBV12-4	TRBJ1-1	TGTGCCAGCAGTTTCTGGGAGGACACTGAAGCTTTCTTT	CASSFWEDTEAFF
TRBD1	.	TRBV29-1	TRBJ2-5	TGCAGCGTTCCCGGGACAGGGGGCGCAGAGACCCAGTACTTC	CSVPGTGGAETQYF
TRBD1	.	TRBV20-1	TRBJ1-1	TGCAGTGCCCTGGGACAGACGAACACTGAAGCTTTCTTT	CSALGQTNTEAFF
.	many	TRBV20-1	TRBJ2-7	TGCAGTGCTAGAGATCCGGGGGCCACGGCTCATCCTGAGCAGTACTTC	CSARDPGATAHPEQYF
TRBD1	many	TRBV24-1	TRBJ1-5	TGTGCCACCAGTGATAACGGACAGGGGTATCAGCCCCAGCATTTT	CATSDNGQGYQPQHF
TRBD1	many	TRBV6-2/TRBV6-3	TRBJ2-2	TGTGCCAGCAGTACAGGGGGCCGTCACACCGGGGAGCTGTTTTTT	CASSTGGRHTGELFF
.	many	TRBV6-1	TRBJ1-2	TGTGCCAGCAGGAACCCCGGGACGTTGGGGTTCGGCTACACCTTC	CASRNPGTLGFGYTF
TRBD2	many	TRBV20-1	TRBJ2-7	TGCAGTGCTAGAGATCCTACTAGCGGGTGGAGCTCCTACGAGCAGTACTTC	CSARDPTSGWSSYEQYF
TRBD2	.	TRBV20-1	TRBJ2-5	TGCAGTGCTAGAGATTCCCGACTAGCAGGATATCAAGAGACCCAGTACTTC	CSARDSRLAGYQETQYF
TRBD1	.	TRBV6-1	TRBJ1-3	TGTGCCAGCCTGGACAGGGTAAACACCATATATTTT	CASLDRVNTIYF
.	many	TRBV12-3/TRBV12-4	TRBJ2-7	TGTGCCAGCAGTTTGTCCGGTAGGTCCTACGAGCAGTACTTC	CASSLSGRSYEQYF
TRBD1	once	TRBV12-5	TRBJ1-6	TGTGCTAGTGGTTTGAGTGGGACAGGGTTTAGCAATTCACCCCTCCACTTT	CASGLSGTGFSNSPLHF
TRBD1	.	TRBV14	TRBJ1-1	TGTGCCAGCAGCACCCTCTCCGGGACAGGGAGGGCTTTCTTT	CASSTLSGTGRAFF
TRBD1	.	TRBV28	TRBJ2-7	TGTGCCAGCAGAAAAGGCTTACGCCGACAGGGGCCCTACGAGCAGTACTTC	CASRKGLRRQGPYEQYF
.	many	TRBV7-6	TRBJ1-1	TGTGCCAGCAGCTTAGTGGCCAGTTTGAACACTGAAGCTTTCTTT	CASSLVASLNTEAFF
.	many	TRBV9	TRBJ2-2	TGTGCCAGCAGCGTAGAGGGGTACGGGGAGCTGTTTTTT	CASSVEGYGELFF
TRBD1	many	TRBV6-2/TRBV6-3	TRBJ1-2	TGTGCCAGCAGCTCGGGACAGTTCTCCGGCTACACCTTC	CASSSGQFSGYTF
TRBD2	many	TRBV5-1	TRBJ2-7	TGCGCCAGCAGCTTGGGGCTAGCGGGAGTCAACGAGCAGTACTTC	CASSLGLAGVNEQYF
TRBD1	many	TRBV20-1	TRBJ1-2	TGCAGTGCTAGAGATCGGGCAACCGGGACAGGGGCGTATGGCTACACCTTC	CSARDRATGTGAYGYTF
.	.	TRBV5-1	TRBJ1-1	TGCGCCAGCAGCTTGGAGGGTGGGGGACTTGAAGCTTTCTTT	CASSLEGGGLEAFF